This T cell receptor beta chain is drawn from a study of control samples from healthy donors and cancer patients. Method: immunoSEQ multiplex PCR; TCRdb's copy keeps in-frame clones and lacks some. The sample consists of around 30,000 clones, about 93% of them appearing once. This CDR3 has 17 amino acids. Per germline, CDR1 MNHEY and CDR2 SMNVEV (reference sequence). J gave up 7 bases and V 8 bases, and 18 bases lay outside the gene matches. V and J are TRBV27 and TRBJ1-5, with 9 bases matching TRBD1. The clonotype originates from a man in his forties with colorectal cancer. The sequenced sample was PBMCs. DNA for the CDR3: TGTGCCAGCTCCCCCGATCCCCGGACAGGGGTACGGCAGCCCCAGCATTTT. This translates into CASSPDPRTGVRQPQHF.